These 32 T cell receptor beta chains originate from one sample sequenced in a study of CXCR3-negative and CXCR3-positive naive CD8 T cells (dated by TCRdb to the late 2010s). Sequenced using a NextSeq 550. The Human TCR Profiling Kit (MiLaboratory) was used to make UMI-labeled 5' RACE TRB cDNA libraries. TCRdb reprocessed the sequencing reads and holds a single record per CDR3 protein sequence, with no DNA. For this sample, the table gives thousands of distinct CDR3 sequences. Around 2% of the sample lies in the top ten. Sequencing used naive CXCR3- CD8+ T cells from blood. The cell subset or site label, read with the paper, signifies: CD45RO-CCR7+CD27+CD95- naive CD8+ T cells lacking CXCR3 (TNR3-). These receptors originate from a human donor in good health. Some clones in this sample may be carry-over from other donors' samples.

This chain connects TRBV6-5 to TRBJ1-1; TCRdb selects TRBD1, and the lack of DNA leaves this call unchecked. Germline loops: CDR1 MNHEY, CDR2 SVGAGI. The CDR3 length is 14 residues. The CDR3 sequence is CASSSLGGTTEAFF.

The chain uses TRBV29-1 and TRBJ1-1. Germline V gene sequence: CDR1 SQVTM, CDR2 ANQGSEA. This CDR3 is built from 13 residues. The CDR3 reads CSVEGGRAPEAFF.

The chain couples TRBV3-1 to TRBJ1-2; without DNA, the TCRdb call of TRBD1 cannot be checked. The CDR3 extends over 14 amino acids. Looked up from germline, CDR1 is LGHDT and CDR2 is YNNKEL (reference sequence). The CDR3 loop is CASSQTGANYGYTF.

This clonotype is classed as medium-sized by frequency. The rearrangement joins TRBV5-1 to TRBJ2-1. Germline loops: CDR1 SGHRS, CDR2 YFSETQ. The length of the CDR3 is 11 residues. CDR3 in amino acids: CASSLGNEQFF.

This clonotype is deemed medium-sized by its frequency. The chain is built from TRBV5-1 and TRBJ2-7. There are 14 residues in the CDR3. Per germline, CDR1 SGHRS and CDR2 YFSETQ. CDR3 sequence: CASSLGQASYEQYF.

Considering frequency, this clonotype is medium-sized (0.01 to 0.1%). CDR3: CASSLLAGGWYNEQFF. The chain employs TRBV27 and TRBJ2-1; TCRdb outputs TRBD2, but without DNA this stays unchecked. The CDR3 has 16 amino acids. Germline lookup yields CDR1 MNHEY and CDR2 SMNVEV (reference sequence).

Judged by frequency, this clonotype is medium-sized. The CDR3 here is CASSYDPSGASGRATDTQYF. The V call is TRBV6-2 or TRBV6-3, the J call TRBJ2-3; the TRBD2 assignment by TCRdb is unverifiable without DNA. This CDR3 spans 20 amino acids. The V gene's germline CDR1 is MNHEY and CDR2 SVGEGT.

The chain's CDR3 is CSARDGYNTGELFF. The V and J genes are TRBV20-1 and TRBJ2-2. Germline V gene data show CDR1 as DFQATT and CDR2 as SNEGSKA (reference sequence). This CDR3 region has 14 residues.

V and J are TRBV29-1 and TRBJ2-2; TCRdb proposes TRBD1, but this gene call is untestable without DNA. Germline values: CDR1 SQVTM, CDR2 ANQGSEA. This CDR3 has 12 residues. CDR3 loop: CSVVGTSGELFF.

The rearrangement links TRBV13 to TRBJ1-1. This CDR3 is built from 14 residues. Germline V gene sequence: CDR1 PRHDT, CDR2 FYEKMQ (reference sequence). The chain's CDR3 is CASSLGVMNTEAFF.

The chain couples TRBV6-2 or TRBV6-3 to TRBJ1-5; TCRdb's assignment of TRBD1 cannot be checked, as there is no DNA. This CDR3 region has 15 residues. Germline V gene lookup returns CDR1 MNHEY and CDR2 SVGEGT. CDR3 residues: CASSYSYDRDQPQHF.

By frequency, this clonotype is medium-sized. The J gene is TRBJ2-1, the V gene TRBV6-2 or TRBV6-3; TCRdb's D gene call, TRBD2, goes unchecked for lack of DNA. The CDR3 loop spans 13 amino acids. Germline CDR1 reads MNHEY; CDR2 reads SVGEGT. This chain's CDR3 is CASSIAGGGEQFF.

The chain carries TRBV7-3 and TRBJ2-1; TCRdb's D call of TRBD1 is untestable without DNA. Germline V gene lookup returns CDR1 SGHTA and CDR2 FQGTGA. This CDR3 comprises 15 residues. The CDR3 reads CASSPGGTGFDEQFF.

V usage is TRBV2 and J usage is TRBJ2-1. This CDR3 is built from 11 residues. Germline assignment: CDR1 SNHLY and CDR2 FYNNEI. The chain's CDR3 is CASSETREQFF.

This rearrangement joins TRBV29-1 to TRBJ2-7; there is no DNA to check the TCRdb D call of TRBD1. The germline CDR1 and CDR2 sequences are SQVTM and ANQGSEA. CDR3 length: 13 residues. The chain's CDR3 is CSVNLLGDYEQYF.

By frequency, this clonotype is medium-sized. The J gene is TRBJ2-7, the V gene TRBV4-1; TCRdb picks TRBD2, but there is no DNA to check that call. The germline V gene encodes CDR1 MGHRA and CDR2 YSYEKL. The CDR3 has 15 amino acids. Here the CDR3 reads CASSPRLAGSHEQYF.

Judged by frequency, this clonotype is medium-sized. The CDR3 is CATRLAGNSYEQYF. The chain couples TRBV19 to TRBJ2-7; TCRdb proposes TRBD2, but this gene call is untestable without DNA. CDR3 length: 14 amino acids. Germline CDR1 and CDR2: LNHDA and SQIVND (reference sequence). Full variable domain (missing parts from reference TRBV19 and TRBJ2-7): DGGITQSPKYLFRKEGQNVTLSCEQNLNHDAMYWYRQDPGQGLRLIYYSQIVNDFQKGDIAEGYSVSREKKESFPLTVTSAQKNPTAFYLCATRLAGNSYEQYFGPGTRLTVT.

CDR3: CASSSNRDRPYEQYF. The chain couples TRBV7-9 to TRBJ2-7; TCRdb reports TRBD1, a call that lacks DNA to check it against. The length of the CDR3 is 15 residues. From germline, CDR1 is SEHNR and CDR2 FQNEAQ (reference sequence).

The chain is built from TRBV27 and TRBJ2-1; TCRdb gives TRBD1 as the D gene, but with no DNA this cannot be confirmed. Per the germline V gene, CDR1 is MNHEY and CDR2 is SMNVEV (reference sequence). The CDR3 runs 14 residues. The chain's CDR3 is CASSRDRVPTEQFF.

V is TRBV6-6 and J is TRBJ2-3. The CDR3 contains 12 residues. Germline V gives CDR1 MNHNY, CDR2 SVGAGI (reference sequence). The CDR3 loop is CASSTRTDTQYF.

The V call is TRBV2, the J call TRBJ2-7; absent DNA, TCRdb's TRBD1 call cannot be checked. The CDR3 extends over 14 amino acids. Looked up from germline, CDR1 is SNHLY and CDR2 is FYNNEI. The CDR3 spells CASLGAGASYEQYF.

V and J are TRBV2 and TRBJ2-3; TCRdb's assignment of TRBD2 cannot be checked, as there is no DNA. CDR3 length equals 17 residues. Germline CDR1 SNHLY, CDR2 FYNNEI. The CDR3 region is CASSELSGDGALDTQYF.

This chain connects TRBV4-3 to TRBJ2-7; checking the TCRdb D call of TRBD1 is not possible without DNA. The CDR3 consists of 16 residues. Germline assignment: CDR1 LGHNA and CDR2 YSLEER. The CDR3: CASSQEIGHRSYEQYF.

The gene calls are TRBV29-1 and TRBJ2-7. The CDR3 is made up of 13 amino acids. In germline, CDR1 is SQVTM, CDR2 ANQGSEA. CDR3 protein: CSVFMAGSYEQYF.

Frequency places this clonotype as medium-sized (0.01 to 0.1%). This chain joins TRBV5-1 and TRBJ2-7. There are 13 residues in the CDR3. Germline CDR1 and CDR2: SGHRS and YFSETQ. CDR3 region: CASSLRGSYEQYF.

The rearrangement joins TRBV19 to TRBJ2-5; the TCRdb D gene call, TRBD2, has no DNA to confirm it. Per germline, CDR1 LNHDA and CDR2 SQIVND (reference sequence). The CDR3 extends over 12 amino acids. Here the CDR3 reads CASSSAGETQYF.

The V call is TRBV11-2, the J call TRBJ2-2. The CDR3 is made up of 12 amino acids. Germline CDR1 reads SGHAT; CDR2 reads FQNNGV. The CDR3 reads CASSRVTGELFF.

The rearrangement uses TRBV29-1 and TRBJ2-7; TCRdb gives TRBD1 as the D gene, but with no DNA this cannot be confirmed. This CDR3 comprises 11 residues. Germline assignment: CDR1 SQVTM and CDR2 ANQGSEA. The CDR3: CSALDSYEQYF.

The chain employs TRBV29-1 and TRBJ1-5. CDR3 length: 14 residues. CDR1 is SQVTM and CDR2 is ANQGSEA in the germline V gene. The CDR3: CSVGRQGPNQPQHF.

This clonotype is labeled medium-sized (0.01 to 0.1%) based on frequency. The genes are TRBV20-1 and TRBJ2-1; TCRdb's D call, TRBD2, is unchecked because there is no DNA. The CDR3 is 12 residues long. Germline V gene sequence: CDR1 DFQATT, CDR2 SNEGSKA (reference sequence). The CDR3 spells CSARRDSDEQFF.

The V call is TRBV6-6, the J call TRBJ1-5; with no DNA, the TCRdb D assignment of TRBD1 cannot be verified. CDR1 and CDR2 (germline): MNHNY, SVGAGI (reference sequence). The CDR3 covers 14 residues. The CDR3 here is CASMRTGGNQPQHF.

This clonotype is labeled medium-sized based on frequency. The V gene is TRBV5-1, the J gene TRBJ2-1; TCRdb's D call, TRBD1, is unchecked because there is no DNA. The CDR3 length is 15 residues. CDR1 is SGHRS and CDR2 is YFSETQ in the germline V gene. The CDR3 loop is CASSGDSSSYNEQFF. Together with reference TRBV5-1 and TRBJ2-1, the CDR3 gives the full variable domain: KAGVTQTPRYLIKTRGQQVTLSCSPISGHRSVSWYQQTPGQGLQFLFEYFSETQRNKGNFPGRFSGRQFSNSRSEMNVSTLELGDSALYLCASSGDSSSYNEQFFGPGTRLTVL.